The entry below gives a single T cell receptor (beta chain) sequence along with its context. Sequencing used immunoSEQ multiplex PCR; TCRdb keeps in-frame clones, though not all of them. The data contain roughly 100,000 clones, just over 90% of them singletons. The data belong to a study of OX40 agonist ivuxolimab in advanced cancers. Study at large: Two cutaneous melanoma patients and one hepatocellular carcinoma patient, three in all, had partial responses.

The CDR3 length is 19 residues. Any history of autoimmune disease or systemic immunosuppression disqualified patients. The receptor was derived from an adult with an advanced solid tumor such as melanoma, head and neck, liver or kidney cancer. V and J are TRBV12-2 and TRBJ2-5. TRBV12-2 corresponds to a pseudogene. The input for sequencing was CD4+ or CD8+ T cells sorted from blood, taken in a trial of the OX40 agonist ivuxolimab. CDR3: CASRLACRPRTSDKETQYF. The DNA for the CDR3 is TGTGCAAGTCGCTTAGCATGCAGACCCCGGACCAGCGATAAAGAGACCCAGTACTTC.